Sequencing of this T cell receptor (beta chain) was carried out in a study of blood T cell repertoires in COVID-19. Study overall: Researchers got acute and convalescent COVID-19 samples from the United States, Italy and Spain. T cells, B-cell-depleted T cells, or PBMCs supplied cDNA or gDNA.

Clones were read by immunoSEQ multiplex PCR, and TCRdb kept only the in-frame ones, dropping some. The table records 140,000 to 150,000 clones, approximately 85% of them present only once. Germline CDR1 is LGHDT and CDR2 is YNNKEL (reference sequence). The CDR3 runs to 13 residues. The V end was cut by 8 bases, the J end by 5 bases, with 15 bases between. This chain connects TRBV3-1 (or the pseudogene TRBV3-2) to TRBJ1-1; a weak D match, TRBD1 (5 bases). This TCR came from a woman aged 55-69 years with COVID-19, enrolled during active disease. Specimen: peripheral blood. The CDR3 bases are TGTGCCAGCGCCCAGGGCGGGGGAACTGAAGCTTTCTTT. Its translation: CASAQGGGTEAFF.